Each of the 23 T cell receptor beta chains below was sequenced from the same sample in a study of T cells after yellow fever vaccination. TCRdb called the 5' RACE reads again in MiXCR, with one record for every CDR3 protein. The sample contains under 700,000 distinct CDR3 sequences, less than 20% of which appear only once. Specimen: PBMCs, collected more than 4 days after the first yellow fever vaccination. Receptors originate from a man younger than 35 who received the YFV17D yellow fever vaccine.

The rearrangement uses TRBV5-1 and TRBJ2-1; D is perhaps TRBD1 (5 bases). V was pared by 0 bases and J by 0 bases, with 13 bases between. The CDR3 sequence is 17 residues long. Per the germline V gene, CDR1 is SGHRS and CDR2 is YFSETQ. DNA for the CDR3: TGCGCCAGCAGCTTGGCCAATGGCAGGGACTCCTACAATGAGCAGTTCTTC. Its protein is CASSLANGRDSYNEQFF.

This clonotype was seen more than once but under ten times. The rearrangement uses TRBV28 and TRBJ1-2, with TRBD1 matching 9 bases. The junction had 10 bases not matched to a gene; V was cut back by 1 base and J by 7 bases. Germline V gene data show CDR1 as MDHEN and CDR2 as SYDVKM. The length of the CDR3 is 16 residues. The CDR3 DNA is TGTGCCAGCAGTTTATTTAGGACAGGGGATTATAGTGGCTACACCTTC. Protein sequence: CASSLFRTGDYSGYTF.

This clonotype was found a few times. V gene TRBV5-1 combines with J gene TRBJ1-2; D unclear. V gave up 0 bases and J gave up 8 bases, with 14 bases separating them. CDR1 and CDR2 from the germline V gene are SGHRS and YFSETQ. This CDR3 is 14 amino acids long. Here the CDR3 reads CASSLESDRQGYTF. The CDR3 DNA follows: TGCGCCAGCAGCTTGGAGTCGGACCGCCAGGGCTACACCTTC.

The chain links TRBV19 to TRBJ1-5; possibly TRBD1 for D (5 bases). V was cut by 2 bases and J by 3 bases, with 14 bases left in between. The CDR3 has 16 amino acids. Germline V gives CDR1 LNHDA, CDR2 SQIVND (reference sequence). Here the CDR3 reads CASSITRDGNNQPQHF. The CDR3 DNA reads TGTGCCAGTAGTATAACACGGGACGGAAACAATCAGCCCCAGCATTTT.

The rearrangement uses TRBV4-2 and TRBJ1-4, with 7 bases identical to TRBD1. The germline V gene encodes CDR1 LGHNA and CDR2 YNFKEQ. V shed 0 bases and J 10 bases; nucleotides not matched to a gene: 14. The CDR3 is made up of 17 amino acids. CDR3: CASSQDPKGAGARKLFF. In DNA form, the CDR3 reads TGTGCCAGCAGCCAAGACCCGAAGGGGGCAGGGGCACGAAAACTGTTTTTT.

This clonotype was recorded many times. The chain combines TRBV20-1 with TRBJ2-1, with 7 positions matching TRBD1. The V segment lost 6 bases and the J segment 3 bases; nucleotides outside the gene matches: 11. CDR3 length equals 15 residues. The V gene's germline CDR1 is DFQATT and CDR2 SNEGSKA (reference sequence). CDR3 bases: TGCAGTGCACCGCCCGCGGCAGGGGGCTACAATGAGCAGTTCTTC. Translating it yields CSAPPAAGGYNEQFF.

This clonotype has ten or more counts. This sequence joins TRBV7-2 and TRBJ1-6; TRBD1 aligns across 8 bases. V dropped 4 bases and J dropped 7; count of bases not matched to a gene: 6. CDR3 length: 15 amino acids. Germline CDR1 and CDR2: SGHTA and FQGNSA. CDR3 DNA sequence: TGTGCCAGCAGCTCTTTCGGGGACAGGAATTCACCCCTCCACTTT. Translated: CASSSFGDRNSPLHF.

This clonotype was recorded a few times. The genes are TRBV20-1 and TRBJ2-5; the D gene is possibly TRBD2 (5 bases). With 2 bases removed from V and 2 bases from J, the gap between germline ends came to 12 bases. Germline loops: CDR1 DFQATT, CDR2 SNEGSKA (reference sequence). The CDR3 covers 14 residues. The CDR3 sequence is CSARRAGIQETQYF. CDR3 sequence (DNA): TGCAGTGCTAGAAGGGCCGGGATACAAGAGACCCAGTACTTC.

There are many counts of this clonotype. The chain is built from TRBV20-1 and TRBJ2-5; TRBD2 matches 8 bases. The length of the CDR3 is 13 residues. Germline CDR1 reads DFQATT; CDR2 reads SNEGSKA (reference sequence). V lost 5 bases, J lost 3 bases, and 5 bases stayed unmatched. The CDR3 DNA reads TGCAGTGCTCCGCGGGGGGCTGAAGAGACCCAGTACTTC. It encodes CSAPRGAEETQYF.

This clonotype has a handful of counts. The chain links TRBV7-2 to TRBJ2-7; a weak D match, TRBD2 (6 bases). The CDR3 spans 14 residues. CDR1 and CDR2 (germline): SGHTA, FQGNSA. V was pared by 4 bases and J by 3 bases, with 13 bases between. CDR3 bases: TGTGCCAGCAGCTGGGGGACTGACCGCTACGAGCAGTACTTC. Its translation is CASSWGTDRYEQYF.

This sequence joins TRBV5-1 and TRBJ1-2; D is ambiguous. The CDR3 runs 13 residues. Germline V gene sequence: CDR1 SGHRS, CDR2 YFSETQ. Trimming took off 0 bases at V and 4 bases at J, with 7 bases between the two ends. The CDR3 bases are TGCGCCAGCAGCTTGGCACAGACCTATGGCTACACCTTC. Its translation: CASSLAQTYGYTF. Full variable domain (remainder filled in from reference TRBV5-1 and TRBJ1-2): KAGVTQTPRYLIKTRGQQVTLSCSPISGHRSVSWYQQTPGQGLQFLFEYFSETQRNKGNFPGRFSGRQFSNSRSEMNVSTLELGDSALYLCASSLAQTYGYTFGSGTRLTVV.

This rearrangement joins TRBV2 to TRBJ2-3; D unresolved. The CDR3 loop spans 13 amino acids. The germline V gene has CDR1 SNHLY and CDR2 FYNNEI. Deletions cut 3 bases from V and 7 bases from J, with 11 bases between. The CDR3: CASSDQVPNTQYF. DNA for the CDR3: TGTGCCAGCAGTGACCAGGTCCCAAATACGCAGTATTTT.

J is TRBJ2-2 and V is TRBV29-1; D perhaps matches TRBD2 (5 bases). The germline V and J ends were trimmed by 2 bases and 0 bases, with 7 bases remaining between them. The CDR3 sequence is 14 residues long. The V gene's germline CDR1 is SQVTM and CDR2 ANQGSEA. CDR3 amino acids: CSVESGANTGELFF. DNA of the CDR3: TGCAGCGTTGAATCCGGGGCGAACACCGGGGAGCTGTTTTTT.

This clonotype has just a few counts. V gene TRBV4-2 combines with J gene TRBJ2-1; perhaps D is TRBD1 or TRBD2 (5 bases each). The CDR3 is 16 residues long. Germline V lookup: CDR1 LGHNA, CDR2 YNFKEQ. Trimming removed 0 bases at V and 8 bases at J, with 17 bases between. For the CDR3, the DNA is TGTGCCAGCAGCCAAGATGGTAGGGCCCGGGGCGATGAGCAGTTCTTC. Its translation is CASSQDGRARGDEQFF.

The chain links TRBV29-1 to TRBJ2-5; possible D gene TRBD1, 5 bases. Looked up from germline, CDR1 is SQVTM and CDR2 is ANQGSEA. Trimming removed 1 base at V and 7 bases at J, with 22 bases between. This CDR3 has 16 amino acids. CDR3 residues: CSVEGVVGQGVGTQYF. DNA of the CDR3: TGCAGCGTTGAAGGAGTGGTTGGGCAGGGTGTTGGGACCCAGTACTTC.

J is TRBJ2-7 and V is TRBV5-1, with TRBD1 matching 8 bases. Germline values: CDR1 SGHRS, CDR2 YFSETQ. Trimming removed 7 bases from V and 2 bases from J; junction bases left unmatched: 5. This CDR3 spans 13 amino acids. The CDR3 sequence is CASGSTGAYEQYF. Written as DNA, the CDR3 is TGCGCCAGCGGGTCGACAGGGGCCTACGAGCAGTACTTC.

The rearrangement uses TRBV7-2 and TRBJ2-3; no definite D call. The CDR3 has 17 residues. Trimming removed 4 bases from V and 1 base from J, with 18 bases in between. Germline V gene lookup returns CDR1 SGHTA and CDR2 FQGNSA. CDR3 bases: TGTGCCAGCAGCTATAGGGCCGCGACAACCCGCACAGATACGCAGTATTTT. This encodes CASSYRAATTRTDTQYF.

This clonotype turned up a few times. The genes are TRBV10-3 and TRBJ2-7; D is possibly TRBD1 or TRBD2 (6 bases each). CDR3 length: 14 amino acids. Germline V gene lookup returns CDR1 ENHRY and CDR2 SYGVKD. Deletions cut 10 bases from V and 5 bases from J, with 21 bases between. CDR3 sequence (DNA): TGTGCCACTCTCCGTGCCGGGGGCAGGGACGAGCAGTACTTC. This codes for CATLRAGGRDEQYF.

At least ten counts were recorded for this clonotype. An end of the junction differs from the germline gene, which may be a read error. V gene TRBV6-5 combines with J gene TRBJ2-1, with D uncertain. In germline, CDR1 is MNHEY, CDR2 SVGAGI. CDR3 size: 14 residues. For the CDR3, the DNA is TGTGCCAGCAGTTACTCATCTGGGCATTTTGAGCATTTCTTC. This encodes CASSYSSGHFEHFF.

This clonotype was observed a few times. This chain links TRBV7-3 with TRBJ2-3; 12 bases map to TRBD2. From germline, CDR1 is SGHTA and CDR2 FQGTGA. V lost 0 bases and J lost 11; bases outside the gene matches: 18. CDR3 length equals 19 residues. For the CDR3, the DNA is TGTGCCAGCAGCTTAACGGGGCTAGGACTAGCGGGGCGCCGGTATGGGCAGTATTTT. Amino acid sequence: CASSLTGLGLAGRRYGQYF.

The gene calls are TRBV20-1 and TRBJ2-7, with 9 bases fitting TRBD1. V trimming: 3 bases; J trimming: 4 bases; junction bases outside the gene matches: 10. There are 15 residues in the CDR3. Looked up from germline, CDR1 is DFQATT and CDR2 is SNEGSKA (reference sequence). CDR3 sequence: CSARGLQGAQYEQYV. DNA for the CDR3: TGCAGTGCTAGGGGGCTACAGGGGGCCCAATACGAGCAGTACGTC.

The rearrangement uses TRBV6-2 or TRBV6-3 and TRBJ2-7, with D perhaps TRBD1 (5 bases). This CDR3 has 12 amino acids. Germline V CDR1 and CDR2: MNHEY, SVGEGT. The CDR3 protein is CASSYRGDEQHV. The CDR3 bases are TGTGCCAGCAGTTACAGGGGTGACGAGCAGCACGTC.

This clonotype came up a few times. The rearrangement joins TRBV9 to TRBJ2-3; 7 positions agree with TRBD2. Unmatched junction bases numbered 4, after V lost 3 bases and J lost 0 bases. This CDR3 region has 15 residues. Germline values: CDR1 SGDLS, CDR2 YYNGEE. CDR3 in amino acids: CASSGFGGSTDTQYF. For the CDR3, the DNA is TGTGCCAGCAGCGGCTTCGGGGGGAGCACAGATACGCAGTATTTT.